These T cell receptor beta chains were read from a single sample in a study of human T cells and chemical hapten exposure. A single record per CDR3 protein comes from TCRdb applying MiXCR to the RACE reads. The data contain fewer than 100,000 distinct CDR3 sequences, around 10% of them singletons. The sequencing here drew on whole blood, taken in connection with sensitization to the hapten diphenylcyclopropenone (DPC). The receptors were sampled from a man younger than 30 with alopecia areata. Some clones in this sample may be carry-over from other donors' samples. CDR3s leave out the opening cysteine and the closing phenylalanine or tryptophan. Fields, in order: clone size, V gene, J gene, CDR3 protein. The listing skips clone size in some rows; elsewhere it reads once, few, many or a size class.

clone_size: many; v_call: TRBV12-3/TRBV12-4; j_call: TRBJ1-6; cdr3_aa: ASSLGTLSPLH
clone_size: few; v_call: TRBV29-1; j_call: TRBJ1-1; cdr3_aa: SVNGGVYTEAF
clone_size: -; v_call: TRBV12-3/TRBV12-4; j_call: TRBJ2-5; cdr3_aa: ASSLPGTKETQY
clone_size: few; v_call: TRBV12-3/TRBV12-4; j_call: TRBJ2-4; cdr3_aa: ASSFQDGGAKNIQY
clone_size: -; v_call: TRBV7-6; j_call: TRBJ1-1; cdr3_aa: ASSWTGMEGEAF
clone_size: -; v_call: TRBV6-2/TRBV6-3; j_call: TRBJ1-1; cdr3_aa: ASSYSVRRNTEAF
clone_size: -; v_call: TRBV19; j_call: TRBJ1-3; cdr3_aa: ASKKTGSSGNTIY
clone_size: many; v_call: TRBV7-6; j_call: TRBJ2-5; cdr3_aa: ASSSRVLETQY
clone_size: few; v_call: TRBV7-2; j_call: TRBJ1-1; cdr3_aa: ASSLDSNLMNTEAF
clone_size: -; v_call: TRBV10-2; j_call: TRBJ2-5; cdr3_aa: ASGSSSGQETQY
clone_size: many; v_call: TRBV7-9; j_call: TRBJ2-1; cdr3_aa: ASSLAAGGYNEQF
clone_size: many; v_call: TRBV10-3; j_call: TRBJ2-2; cdr3_aa: AISGTVTGELF
clone_size: many; v_call: TRBV18; j_call: TRBJ1-2; cdr3_aa: ASSPRSGQGGYT
clone_size: many; v_call: TRBV20-1; j_call: TRBJ1-4; cdr3_aa: SAKSPGREKLF
clone_size: many; v_call: TRBV3-1; j_call: TRBJ1-1; cdr3_aa: ASSQDFQGLTEAF
clone_size: few; v_call: TRBV20-1; j_call: TRBJ2-5; cdr3_aa: SVTSGVQETQY
clone_size: few; v_call: TRBV10-3; j_call: TRBJ2-3; cdr3_aa: AISESYRASTDTQY
clone_size: few; v_call: TRBV7-3; j_call: TRBJ1-1; cdr3_aa: ASSRDREVAEAF
clone_size: -; v_call: TRBV2; j_call: TRBJ2-1; cdr3_aa: ASSERSASGGFNNEQF
clone_size: many; v_call: TRBV18; j_call: TRBJ1-2; cdr3_aa: ASSSRGLDYGYT
clone_size: -; v_call: TRBV24-1; j_call: TRBJ1-5; cdr3_aa: ATSQGNQPQH
clone_size: -; v_call: TRBV4-2; j_call: TRBJ2-2; cdr3_aa: ASSQEPTANTGELF
clone_size: many; v_call: TRBV5-1; j_call: TRBJ2-7; cdr3_aa: ASAYGGGSYEQY
clone_size: many; v_call: TRBV12-3/TRBV12-4; j_call: TRBJ1-2; cdr3_aa: ASRAGQNYGYT
clone_size: many; v_call: TRBV7-9; j_call: TRBJ2-2; cdr3_aa: ASTSPGGELF
clone_size: -; v_call: TRBV10-3; j_call: TRBJ2-5; cdr3_aa: AIRQGAETQY
clone_size: -; v_call: TRBV4-3; j_call: TRBJ2-7; cdr3_aa: ASSHGTGTYEQY
clone_size: -; v_call: TRBV11-2; j_call: TRBJ1-1; cdr3_aa: ASRILGGDRGLGNTEAF
clone_size: few; v_call: TRBV19; j_call: TRBJ2-1; cdr3_aa: ASSIQGFEQF
clone_size: many; v_call: TRBV29-1; j_call: TRBJ2-1; cdr3_aa: SALLVYNEQF
clone_size: -; v_call: TRBV7-2; j_call: TRBJ2-2; cdr3_aa: ASSRLVVQGTTGELF
clone_size: many; v_call: TRBV4-2; j_call: TRBJ1-5; cdr3_aa: ASSWTGEGQPQH
clone_size: few; v_call: TRBV6-4; j_call: TRBJ2-1; cdr3_aa: ASSGSVAGDYNEQF
clone_size: -; v_call: TRBV28; j_call: TRBJ2-3; cdr3_aa: ASKRRRARDTDTQY
clone_size: few; v_call: TRBV12-3/TRBV12-4; j_call: TRBJ2-7; cdr3_aa: ASSFEQEDYEQY
clone_size: -; v_call: TRBV29-1; j_call: TRBJ2-5; cdr3_aa: SVAGTGRSGETQY